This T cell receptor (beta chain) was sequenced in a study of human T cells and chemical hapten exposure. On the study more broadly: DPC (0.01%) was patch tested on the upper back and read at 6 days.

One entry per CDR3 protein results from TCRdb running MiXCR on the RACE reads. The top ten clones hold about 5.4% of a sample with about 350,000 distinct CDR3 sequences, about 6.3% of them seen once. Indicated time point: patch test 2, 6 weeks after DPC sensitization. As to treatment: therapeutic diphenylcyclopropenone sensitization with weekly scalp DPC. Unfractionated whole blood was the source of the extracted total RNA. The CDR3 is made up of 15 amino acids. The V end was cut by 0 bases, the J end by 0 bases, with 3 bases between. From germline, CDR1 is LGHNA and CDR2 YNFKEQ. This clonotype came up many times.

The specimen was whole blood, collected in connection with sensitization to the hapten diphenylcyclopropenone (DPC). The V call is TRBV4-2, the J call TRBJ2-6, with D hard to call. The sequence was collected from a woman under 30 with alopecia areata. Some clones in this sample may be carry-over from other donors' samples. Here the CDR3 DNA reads TGTGCCAGCAGCCAAGAAACCTCTGGGGCCAACGTCCTGACTTTC. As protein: CASSQETSGANVLTF.